This T cell receptor beta chain was obtained from a study of blood T cell repertoires in COVID-19. About the study: Researchers got acute and convalescent COVID-19 samples from the United States, Italy and Spain. The analysed material was cDNA or gDNA that came from T cells, B-cell-depleted T cells, or PBMCs.

Per the original methods: Nucleated cell number was recorded as an estimate derived from reference gene primer amplification. The protocol was immunoSEQ multiplex PCR, while the TCRdb copy is restricted to in-frame clones and leaves out a portion. V and J calls and clone size follow that table, whereas D and trimming were derived from the DNA. The repertoire consists of around 300,000 clones, with around 90% occurring once and the leading ten covering approximately 2%. This clone showed up just a few times. The V gene's germline CDR1 is SGHNT and CDR2 YENEEA. The CDR3 has 14 amino acids. Trimming removed 5 bases from V and 0 bases from J, with 8 bases in between.

The chain is built from TRBV11-3 and TRBJ2-1, with D perhaps matching TRBD1 (5 bases). This receptor was taken from a man aged 45-60 years with acute or convalescent COVID-19. Specimen: peripheral blood. As DNA, the CDR3 is TGTGCCAGCAGCACAGACAGCTCCTACAATGAGCAGTTCTTC. Residues: CASSTDSSYNEQFF. The full variable domain, rest sourced from reference TRBV11-3 and TRBJ2-1, is EAGVVQSPRYKIIEKKQPVAFWCNPISGHNTLYWYLQNLGQGPELLIRYENEEAVDDSQLPKDRFSAERLKGVDSTLKIQPAELGDSAVYLCASSTDSSYNEQFFGPGTRLTVL.